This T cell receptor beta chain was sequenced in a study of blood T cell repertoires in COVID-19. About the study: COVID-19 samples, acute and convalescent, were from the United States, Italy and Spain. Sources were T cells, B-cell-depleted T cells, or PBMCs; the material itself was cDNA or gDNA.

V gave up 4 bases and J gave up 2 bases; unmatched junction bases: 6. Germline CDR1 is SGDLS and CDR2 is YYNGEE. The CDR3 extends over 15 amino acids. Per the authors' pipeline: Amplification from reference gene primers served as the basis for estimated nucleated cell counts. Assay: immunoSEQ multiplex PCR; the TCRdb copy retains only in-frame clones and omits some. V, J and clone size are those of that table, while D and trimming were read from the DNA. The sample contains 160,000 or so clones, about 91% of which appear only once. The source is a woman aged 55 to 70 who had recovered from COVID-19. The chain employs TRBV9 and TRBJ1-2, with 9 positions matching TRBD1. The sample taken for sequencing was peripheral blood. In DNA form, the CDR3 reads TGTGCCAGCAGCCCAGGACAGGGGTGGAACTATGGCTACACCTTC. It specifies CASSPGQGWNYGYTF.